This TCR beta chain was identified in a study of human T cells and chemical hapten exposure. The wider study: Variability of per-sample TCR yields stemmed mainly from small differences in pooled library volume.

Study-level findings and limits: TCRs exceeding 1 in 1000 frequency stayed unchanged with DPC sensitization.

Stated time point: healthy volunteer bleed at 2 weeks. Sequencing started from total RNA isolated from unfractionated whole blood. Details on this clonotype: Its cognate antigen is unknown.

During construction of the library, unique molecular identifiers were attached to individual cDNA molecules for quantitative, reproducible TCR counting. Original methodology: Samples contained a median of around 89,000 TCRs, with a range of roughly 23,224 to 700,000. TCRdb redid the calling of the RACE reads with MiXCR, one entry per CDR3 protein. TCRdb, rather than the study authors, made the V and J calls. Of about 130,000 distinct CDR3 sequences detected, approximately 9.5% appear once; the ten largest clones hold around 1.9%. The germline V gene has CDR1 WSHSY and CDR2 SAAADI. The CDR3 has 15 amino acids. J gave up 9 bases and V 0 bases, and 8 bases lay outside the gene matches.

Sequenced: whole blood. This TCR was recovered from a male donor in good health. Some clones in this sample may be carry-over from other donors' samples. The J gene is TRBJ2-1, the V gene TRBV10-2; 7 bases map to TRBD1. Here the CDR3 DNA reads TGCGCCAGCAGTGAGTCACAGGGGACCCAGGGTGAGCAGTTCTTC. Translation: CASSESQGTQGEQFF.